This T cell receptor (beta chain) was sequenced during a study of read filtering for tumor transcriptome and immune sequencing. Study in general: Among patients, approximately 17 were male and 15 or so female, aged roughly 45 to 90 (mean about 70). General study results and limits: Single-read clonotypes: roughly 80% of IR-seq clonotypes (around 3.5% of reads), around three quarters of RNA-seq clonotypes (approximately 49% of reads). RNA-seq captured clonotypes less deeply and reliably than IR-seq. IR-seq and RNA-seq agreed better without single-read clonotypes.

Molecular barcoded adaptors covering alpha/delta and beta/gamma chains were used on 400 to 450 ng RNA. TCRdb called the reads again in MiXCR, with one record for every CDR3 protein. Counted here are about 130,000 distinct CDR3 sequences, roughly 13% occurring once; the ten biggest clones make up roughly 11%. Note on this clonotype: Its target is unknown. A much more abundant neighbour one base away suggests this may be a read error.

The receptor comes from a donor aged 40 or over with multiple myeloma. Sequenced: a population of CD138-negative cells sorted from bone marrow.

This CDR3 is CSVEMEGLLSTDTQYF. The CDR3 nucleotides read TGCAGCGTTGAAATGGAGGGACTGCTGAGCACAGATACGCAGTATTTT. The rearrangement joins TRBV29-1 to TRBJ2-3; D might be TRBD2 (6 bases). Germline assignment: CDR1 SQVTM and CDR2 ANQGSEA. V lost 2 bases and J lost 0, with 15 bases in between. CDR3 length: 16 residues.